This T cell receptor (beta chain) was profiled in a study of cytotoxic CD8 clonotypes in ibrutinib-treated CLL. Libraries were prepared by immunoSEQ multiplex PCR; TCRdb keeps only in-frame clonotypes and omits some of them. The sample has tens of thousands of clones, approximately 87% seen once; the top ten hold less than 45%. Germline assignment: CDR1 SEHNR and CDR2 FQNEAQ (reference sequence). With V trimmed by 5 bases and J by 3 bases, 4 bases remained unmatched. This CDR3 has 14 amino acids. The input for sequencing was PBMCs, taken after 24 months of ibrutinib treatment. The gene calls are TRBV7-9 and TRBJ1-2, with 9 nucleotides matching TRBD1. The TCR was taken from a human donor with chronic lymphocytic leukemia. The CDR3 protein is CASSLDRGDYGYTF. The CDR3, as DNA: TGTGCCAGCAGCCTGGACAGGGGAGACTATGGCTACACCTTC.